The 10 T cell receptor beta chains given below trace back to one sample, sequenced in a study of cytomegalovirus exposure and HLA in healthy donors. Assay used: immunoSEQ multiplex PCR; TCRdb lists only in-frame clones, some missing. The sample lists tens of thousands of clones; 70% to 90% were seen once. The sample taken for sequencing was PBMCs. Receptor source: a woman aged 18-29 years in good health and CMV-seropositive.

This clone was seen a single time. The chain uses TRBV11-2 and TRBJ2-4; D possibly corresponds to TRBD1 (6 bases). The CDR3 consists of 13 residues. The germline V gene has CDR1 SGHAT and CDR2 FQNNGV. V was pared by 3 bases and J by 7 bases, with 10 bases between. CDR3 nucleotides: TGTGCCAGCAGCTTCGCAGGGGAGAACATTCAGTACTTC. Translation gives CASSFAGENIQYF.

V gene TRBV4-1 combines with J gene TRBJ1-1; D not resolved. CDR1 MGHRA and CDR2 YSYEKL come from the germline V gene. This CDR3 contains 12 residues. V was clipped by 1 base and J by 7 bases, with 7 bases between them. Here the CDR3 reads CASSQGTNEAFF. In DNA, the CDR3 is TGCGCCAGCAGCCAAGGTACAAATGAAGCTTTCTTT.

Comments on this clone: No conserved phenylalanine or tryptophan ends this CDR3, so it is likely a read error. No DNA is shown, since the ends of the CDR3 on it are uncertain; the CDR3 is the one TCRdb lists. V and J are TRBV12-2 and TRBJ2-7; TRBD2, the D gene given by the table, was not confirmed from the DNA. TRBV12-2 is a pseudogene. The CDR3 numbers 10 amino acids, ends counted. The CDR3 spells CASHRKGGGT.

The rearrangement links TRBV5-1 to TRBJ2-1; 7 bases match TRBD1. The CDR3 is made up of 15 amino acids. Trimming cost V 4 bases and J 9 bases; bases outside gene matches: 13. Looked up from germline, CDR1 is SGHRS and CDR2 is YFSETQ. The DNA for the CDR3 is TGCGCCAGCAGCCTAAGGACAGGTGGTTTTGGTGAGCAGTTCTTC. Protein product: CASSLRTGGFGEQFF.

In its sample, this clone was seen a few times. The genes are TRBV5-8 and TRBJ1-4, with 10 bases that match TRBD1. The CDR3 covers 14 residues. Germline V gene data show CDR1 as SGHTS and CDR2 as YDEGEE. J was trimmed by 7 bases and V by 6 bases; bases with no gene match: 6. CDR3 nucleotide sequence: TGTGCCAGCAAGAGGGACAGGGGATTTGAAAAACTGTTTTTT. Its translation is CASKRDRGFEKLFF.

The chain combines TRBV27 with TRBJ2-3, with D perhaps TRBD1 (6 bases). With 7 bases removed from V and 0 bases from J, the gap between germline ends came to 14 bases. Germline CDR1 is MNHEY and CDR2 is SMNVEV (reference sequence). The CDR3 extends over 15 amino acids. DNA of the CDR3: TGTGCCAGCACCCAAGGGCAGGGGAGCACAGATACGCAGTATTTT. Translation: CASTQGQGSTDTQYF.

The J gene is TRBJ2-2, the V gene TRBV5-1; D is perhaps TRBD1 (5 bases). Trimming shortened V by 3 bases and J by 1 base, and 7 bases separated the two germline ends. The CDR3 totals 14 residues. The V gene's germline CDR1 is SGHRS and CDR2 YFSETQ. CDR3 nucleotides: TGCGCCAGCAGCTCAGGGTTGAACACCGGGGAGCTGTTTTTT. It translates to CASSSGLNTGELFF.

The chain couples TRBV10-2 to TRBJ2-5, with D perhaps matching TRBD1 (5 bases). The CDR3 runs 15 residues. Trimming took 2 bases from V and 6 from J, leaving 16 bases between them. Germline V gives CDR1 WSHSY, CDR2 SAAADI. This chain's CDR3 is CASSERSTVRKTQYF. The DNA of the CDR3 is TGCGCCAGCAGTGAGAGGTCGACAGTTAGGAAGACCCAGTACTTC.

The rearrangement links TRBV25-1 to TRBJ1-6; 8 positions agree with TRBD1. V dropped 10 bases and J dropped 4; count of bases not matched to a gene: 3. The CDR3 extends over 13 amino acids. From germline, CDR1 is MGHDK and CDR2 SYGVNS. CDR3 in DNA: TGTGCCACCACAGGGGGGTATAATTCACCCCTCCACTTT. It specifies CATTGGYNSPLHF.

The V gene is TRBV5-1, the J gene TRBJ1-1; 7 bases agree with TRBD1. The germline V gene has CDR1 SGHRS and CDR2 YFSETQ. The V segment lost 4 bases and the J segment 0 bases; nucleotides outside the gene matches: 6. The CDR3 sequence is 15 residues long. The CDR3 DNA is TGCGCCAGCAGCCAACCGGGACAGATGAACACTGAAGCTTTCTTT. This gives the protein CASSQPGQMNTEAFF.